This T cell receptor beta chain emerged from a study of response to subunit inactivated influenza vaccine. Study conclusions and caveats: Few additional T cells are recruited per seasonal influenza vaccination, authors suggested.

TCRdb called the RT-PCR reads again in MiXCR, with one record for every CDR3 protein. In the table there are around 160,000 distinct CDR3 sequences, about 11% of which are singletons. CDR1 and CDR2 from the germline V gene are SEHNR and FQNEAQ (reference sequence). Losses at the gene ends were 2 bases for V and 6 bases for J; bases not matched to a gene: 1. This CDR3 is 14 amino acids long. This clonotype was detected only a few times. Antigen: not known. This receptor was taken from a man aged 50 to 60 who received an inactivated influenza vaccine. The material sequenced was non-naive T cells sorted from PBMCs, taken 45 days after vaccination. The chain employs TRBV7-9 and TRBJ2-1, with 10 nucleotides matching TRBD2. The CDR3 DNA is TGTGCCAGCAGCTTAACTAGCGGGATCAATGAGCAGTTCTTC. Translating it yields CASSLTSGINEQFF.